This T cell receptor beta chain was captured in a study of T cell responses to AZD1222 COVID-19 vaccine. The method was immunoSEQ multiplex PCR; TCRdb's version includes in-frame clones alone and lacks a portion of them. The table lists 100,000 to 150,000 clones, around 87% of them singletons, with under 11% in the top ten. Study-level results: Regions 160-218 and 743-854 held dominance among vaccine-associated CD4 TCRs, which spanned spike.

To note about this clone: The antigen is not known.

V was cut by 5 bases and J by 4 bases, with 11 bases left in between. CDR1 and CDR2 from the germline V gene are SGHAT and FQNNGV. This CDR3 comprises 14 residues. This sequence joins TRBV11-2 and TRBJ1-4, with a weak D call TRBD1 (6 bases). This TCR came from an adult in good health. This specimen consisted of peripheral blood, obtained on day 0 of AZD1222 vaccination. CDR3 in amino acids: CASSLDSLNEKLFF. In DNA, the CDR3 is TGTGCCAGCAGCCTGGACAGTCTTAATGAAAAACTGTTTTTT.